These 3 T cell receptor beta chains share one sample of origin, sequenced in a study. One entry per CDR3 protein, called by TCRdb with MiXCR from the RT-PCR reads. The sample records about 680,000 distinct CDR3 sequences, 14% being singletons. Sequenced input: memory CD4+ T cells from blood. All receptors come from a female donor in good health, serving as a healthy control.

The chain uses TRBV5-5 and TRBJ1-3; a weak D match, TRBD1 (5 bases). The CDR3 sequence is 16 residues long. Germline V gives CDR1 SGHKS, CDR2 YYEKEE (reference sequence). V lost 0 bases and J lost 3, with 13 bases in between. This CDR3 reads CASSLVAGTFGNTIYF. The CDR3 nucleotides read TGTGCCAGCAGCTTGGTTGCAGGGACCTTTGGAAACACCATATATTTT.

This clonotype has only a few counts. V gene TRBV7-2 combines with J gene TRBJ2-7; D might be TRBD2 (6 bases). Germline CDR1 SGHTA, CDR2 FQGNSA. This CDR3 region has 13 residues. Trimming shortened V by 5 bases and J by 6 bases, and 14 bases separated the two germline ends. CDR3 in amino acids: CASSPQGGTEQYF. The CDR3 DNA reads TGTGCCAGCAGCCCCCAAGGAGGGACCGAGCAGTACTTC.

This clonotype was observed a handful of times. The chain carries TRBV9 and TRBJ2-4; maybe TRBD2 (6 bases). Looked up from germline, CDR1 is SGDLS and CDR2 is YYNGEE. V was pared by 3 bases and J by 9 bases, with 16 bases between. The CDR3 sequence is 14 residues long. The CDR3 sequence is CASSEGTSRGIQYF. DNA for the CDR3: TGTGCCAGCAGCGAGGGGACTTCCCGAGGCATTCAGTACTTC.